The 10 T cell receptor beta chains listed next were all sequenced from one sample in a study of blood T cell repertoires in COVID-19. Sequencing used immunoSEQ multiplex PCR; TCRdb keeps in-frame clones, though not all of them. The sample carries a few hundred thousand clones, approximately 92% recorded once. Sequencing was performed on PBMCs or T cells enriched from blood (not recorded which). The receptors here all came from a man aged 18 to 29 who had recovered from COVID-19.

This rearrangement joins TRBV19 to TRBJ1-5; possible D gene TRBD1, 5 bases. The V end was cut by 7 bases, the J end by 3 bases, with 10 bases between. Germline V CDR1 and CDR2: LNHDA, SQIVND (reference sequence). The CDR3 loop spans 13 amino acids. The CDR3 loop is CASTMTVNQPQHF. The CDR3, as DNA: TGTGCCAGTACGATGACAGTCAATCAGCCCCAGCATTTT. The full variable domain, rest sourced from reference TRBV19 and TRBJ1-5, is DGGITQSPKYLFRKEGQNVTLSCEQNLNHDAMYWYRQDPGQGLRLIYYSQIVNDFQKGDIAEGYSVSREKKESFPLTVTSAQKNPTAFYLCASTMTVNQPQHFGDGTRLSIL.

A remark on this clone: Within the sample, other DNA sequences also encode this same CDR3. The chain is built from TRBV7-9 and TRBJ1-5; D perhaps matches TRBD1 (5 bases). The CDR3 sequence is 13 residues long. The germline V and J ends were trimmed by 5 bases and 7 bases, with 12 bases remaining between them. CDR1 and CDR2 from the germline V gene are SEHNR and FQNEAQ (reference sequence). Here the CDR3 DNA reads TGTGCCAGCAGCACCCAGGGAAACCAGCCCCAGCATTTT. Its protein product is CASSTQGNQPQHF.

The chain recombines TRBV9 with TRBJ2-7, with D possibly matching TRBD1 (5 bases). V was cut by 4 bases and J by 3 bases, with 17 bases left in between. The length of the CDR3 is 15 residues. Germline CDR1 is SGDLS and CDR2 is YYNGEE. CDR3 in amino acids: CASSFNQGVGYEQYF. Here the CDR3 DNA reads TGTGCCAGCAGCTTTAACCAGGGTGTAGGCTACGAGCAGTACTTC.

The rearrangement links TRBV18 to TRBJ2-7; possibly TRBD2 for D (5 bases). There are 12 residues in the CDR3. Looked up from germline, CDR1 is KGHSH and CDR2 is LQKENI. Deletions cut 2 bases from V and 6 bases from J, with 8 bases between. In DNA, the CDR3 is TGTGCCAGCTCACCAGACCGGGGCGAGCAGTACTTC. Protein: CASSPDRGEQYF.

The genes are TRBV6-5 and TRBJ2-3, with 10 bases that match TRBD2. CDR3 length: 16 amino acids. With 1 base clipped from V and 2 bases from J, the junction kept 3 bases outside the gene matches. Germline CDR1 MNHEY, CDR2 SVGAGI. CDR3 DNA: TGTGCCAGCAGTTACTGGCTAGCGGGGGCCACAGATACGCAGTATTTT. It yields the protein CASSYWLAGATDTQYF.

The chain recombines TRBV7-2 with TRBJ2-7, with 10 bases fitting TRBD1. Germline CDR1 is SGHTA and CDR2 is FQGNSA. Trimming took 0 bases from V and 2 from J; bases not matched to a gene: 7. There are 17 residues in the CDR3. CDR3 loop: CASSLARRDRGAYEQYF. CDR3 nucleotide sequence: TGTGCCAGCAGCTTAGCCCGGAGGGACAGGGGAGCCTACGAGCAGTACTTC.

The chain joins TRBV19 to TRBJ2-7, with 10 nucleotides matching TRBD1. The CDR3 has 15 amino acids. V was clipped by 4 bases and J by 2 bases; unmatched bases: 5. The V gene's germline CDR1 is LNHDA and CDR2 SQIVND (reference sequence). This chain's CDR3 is CASSSAGQGAYEQYF. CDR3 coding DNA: TGTGCCAGTAGTAGTGCAGGACAGGGGGCCTACGAGCAGTACTTC.

The CDR3 DNA reads TGCAGTGCTAGAGCTCATTCACCCCTCCACTTT. It specifies CSARAHSPLHF. The J gene is TRBJ1-6, the V gene TRBV20-1; D gene unclear. The V gene's germline CDR1 is DFQATT and CDR2 SNEGSKA (reference sequence). The ends were cut back, 1 base at V and 8 bases at J, with 3 bases in the middle. The CDR3 contains 11 residues.

CDR3 protein: CASSPTGTLEQPQHF. CDR3 nucleotides: TGTGCCAGCTCACCAACCGGGACTCTCGAGCAGCCCCAGCATTTT. This rearrangement joins TRBV18 to TRBJ1-5; a possible D gene is TRBD1 (5 bases). Germline CDR1 and CDR2: KGHSH and LQKENI. This CDR3 is 15 amino acids long. Trimming shortened V by 2 bases and J by 7 bases, and 15 bases separated the two germline ends.

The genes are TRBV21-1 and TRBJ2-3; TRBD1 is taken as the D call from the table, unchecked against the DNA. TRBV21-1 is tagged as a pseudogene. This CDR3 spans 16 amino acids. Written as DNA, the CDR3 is TGTGCCAGCACCACCATACCCGGGACAGTCACAGATACGCAGTATTTT. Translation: CASTTIPGTVTDTQYF.